The 15 T cell receptor beta chains listed next were all sequenced from one sample in a study of blood T cell repertoires in COVID-19. The protocol was immunoSEQ multiplex PCR, while the TCRdb copy is restricted to in-frame clones and leaves out a portion. In the table there are about 100,000 clones, approximately 90% of which are singletons. Sequenced sample: peripheral blood. Receptors were obtained from a man over 45 with acute or convalescent COVID-19.

This clone was seen a handful of times. CDR3 DNA: TGCGCCAGCAGCCAAGGCCCGACTTTCGGACAGGAGAGCTCTGGAAACACCATATATTTT. Residues: CASSQGPTFGQESSGNTIYF. V usage is TRBV4-3 and J usage is TRBJ1-3; 7 bases map to TRBD1. Germline trimming cut 1 base from V and 0 bases from J; bases unmatched to any gene: 15. The CDR3 contains 20 residues. CDR1 LGHNA and CDR2 YSLEER come from the germline V gene.

This clone was seen only once. V gene TRBV3-1 (or the pseudogene TRBV3-2) combines with J gene TRBJ2-2; 10 bases align to TRBD2. From germline, CDR1 is LGHDT and CDR2 YNNKEL (reference sequence). CDR3 size: 16 residues. V dropped 3 bases and J dropped 1; count of bases not matched to a gene: 2. DNA for the CDR3: TGTGCCAGCAGCCACCTAGCGGGAGAGAACACCGGGGAGCTGTTTTTT. This encodes CASSHLAGENTGELFF.

The chain carries TRBV4-2 and TRBJ2-3, with 7 bases fitting TRBD2. The J segment lost 2 bases and the V segment lost 4 bases, leaving 3 bases of the junction unmatched. Germline-derived CDR1 and CDR2 are LGHNA and YNFKEQ. The CDR3 is 14 amino acids. In nucleotides, the CDR3 is TGTGCCAGCAGCCTCGGGACTAACACAGATACGCAGTATTTT. This gives the protein CASSLGTNTDTQYF.

The chain joins TRBV3-1 (or the pseudogene TRBV3-2) to TRBJ2-7; D may be TRBD2 (7 bases). The germline CDR1 and CDR2 sequences are LGHDT and YNNKEL (reference sequence). V was shortened by 6 bases and J by 1 base, with 10 bases between the two germline ends. This CDR3 contains 13 residues. CDR3 coding DNA: TGTGCCAGCAGAGCGGGACATTCCTACGAGCAGTACTTC. This translates into CASRAGHSYEQYF.

The chain uses TRBV11-3 and TRBJ1-1; weak D call: TRBD1 (5 bases). This CDR3 spans 16 amino acids. The ends were cut back, 3 bases at V and 3 bases at J, with 17 bases in the middle. The germline V gene encodes CDR1 SGHNT and CDR2 YENEEA. CDR3 bases: TGTGCCAGCAGCTTTGGGACGTCGTGGGAGGACACTGAAGCTTTCTTT. It yields the protein CASSFGTSWEDTEAFF.

The rearrangement joins TRBV3-1 (or the pseudogene TRBV3-2) to TRBJ2-2, with TRBD2 identical over 8 bases. The CDR3 has 15 residues. After removal of 5 bases from V and 4 bases from J, the junction contained 6 bases not matched to a gene. CDR1 and CDR2 from the germline V gene are LGHDT and YNNKEL (reference sequence). DNA of the CDR3: TGTGCCAGCAGCAATCACGGGGGGGGCACCGGGGAGCTGTTTTTT. This sequence encodes CASSNHGGGTGELFF.

This clone was recorded once. This sequence joins TRBV5-4 and TRBJ1-2; 7 bases match TRBD1. Germline loops: CDR1 SGHNT, CDR2 YYREEE (reference sequence). Trimming at V came to 2 bases and at J to 2 bases, leaving 15 bases not matched to a gene. CDR3 length: 18 residues. As DNA, the CDR3 is TGTGCCAGCAGCTTTACAAGAAGACAGGGCTTGAGAAACTATGGCTACACCTTC. Encoded protein: CASSFTRRQGLRNYGYTF.

This clone was seen only once. This chain connects TRBV4-3 to TRBJ2-7; TRBD2 matches at 9 bases. V lost 1 base, J lost 4 bases, and 2 bases stayed unmatched. The CDR3 length is 14 residues. The germline gives CDR1 LGHNA, CDR2 YSLEER. For the CDR3, the DNA is TGCGCCAGCAGCCAAGGCCTAGCGGGATACGAGCAGTACTTC. It is translated as CASSQGLAGYEQYF.

The gene calls are TRBV27 and TRBJ2-1; 10 positions match TRBD1. In germline, CDR1 is MNHEY, CDR2 SMNVEV (reference sequence). The CDR3 spans 15 residues. After removal of 5 bases from V and 8 bases from J, the junction contained 9 bases not matched to a gene. This CDR3 is CASSPGTGAFDEQFF. The CDR3 bases are TGTGCCAGCAGTCCCGGGACAGGGGCCTTCGATGAGCAGTTCTTC.

Notes on this clone: This CDR3 fails to terminate in the conserved phenylalanine or tryptophan, so it likely reflects a read error. Because the CDR3's place on the DNA is in doubt, the DNA is left out and the CDR3 is given as listed by TCRdb. The J gene is TRBJ1-1, the V gene TRBV15. CDR1 LNHNV and CDR2 YYDKDF come from the germline V gene (reference sequence). Termini included, the CDR3 measures 13 amino acids. This CDR3 is CATNNILASDRVV.

The V gene is TRBV9, the J gene TRBJ2-5, with D possibly matching TRBD2 (5 bases). This CDR3 has 15 residues. Germline-derived CDR1 and CDR2 are SGDLS and YYNGEE. Trimming took off 2 bases at V and 1 base at J, with 12 bases between the two ends. The CDR3 reads CASSVSGGFQETQYF. The CDR3 nucleotides read TGTGCCAGCAGCGTTTCGGGCGGGTTCCAAGAGACCCAGTACTTC.

The V gene is TRBV19, the J gene TRBJ2-1, with a possible D match to TRBD1 (5 bases). Deletions cut 8 bases from V and 7 bases from J, with 18 bases between. Germline V lookup: CDR1 LNHDA, CDR2 SQIVND (reference sequence). This CDR3 is 14 amino acids long. As DNA, the CDR3 is TGTGCCAGTCGTTTAGACCCAGGGTATAATGAGCAGTTCTTC. This gives the protein CASRLDPGYNEQFF.

This chain connects TRBV30 to TRBJ2-7, with 14 positions matching TRBD2. The V gene end was trimmed by 2 bases and the J gene end by 4 bases; junction bases not matched to a gene: 7. There are 16 residues in the CDR3. Germline loops: CDR1 GTSNPN, CDR2 SVGIG (reference sequence). CDR3 region: CAWSSPRTSGRYEQYF. The CDR3 region has the DNA TGTGCCTGGAGTTCCCCCAGGACTAGCGGGAGGTACGAGCAGTACTTC.

This clone was detected a few times. The chain uses TRBV14 and TRBJ1-3; D gene uncertain. The V end was cut by 6 bases, the J end by 1 base, with 13 bases between. The CDR3 loop spans 15 amino acids. Germline V CDR1 and CDR2: SGHDN, FVKESK. The CDR3 bases are TGTGCCAGCAGGCCTATAGGCAGGTCTGGAAACACCATATATTTT. Translation gives CASRPIGRSGNTIYF. Based on the CDR3 plus reference TRBV14 and TRBJ1-3, the full variable domain is EAGVTQFPSHSVIEKGQTVTLRCDPISGHDNLYWYRRVMGKEIKFLLHFVKESKQDESGMPNNRFLAERTGGTYSTLKVQPAELEDSGVYFCASRPIGRSGNTIYFGEGSWLTVV.

The chain couples TRBV30 to TRBJ1-2; 11 positions match TRBD1. From germline, CDR1 is GTSNPN and CDR2 SVGIG (reference sequence). Trimming removed 2 bases from V and 14 bases from J; junction bases left unmatched: 10. CDR3 length: 13 amino acids. CDR3: CAWSPFLGQGATF. DNA of the CDR3: TGTGCCTGGAGTCCTTTTTTAGGACAGGGGGCGACCTTC.